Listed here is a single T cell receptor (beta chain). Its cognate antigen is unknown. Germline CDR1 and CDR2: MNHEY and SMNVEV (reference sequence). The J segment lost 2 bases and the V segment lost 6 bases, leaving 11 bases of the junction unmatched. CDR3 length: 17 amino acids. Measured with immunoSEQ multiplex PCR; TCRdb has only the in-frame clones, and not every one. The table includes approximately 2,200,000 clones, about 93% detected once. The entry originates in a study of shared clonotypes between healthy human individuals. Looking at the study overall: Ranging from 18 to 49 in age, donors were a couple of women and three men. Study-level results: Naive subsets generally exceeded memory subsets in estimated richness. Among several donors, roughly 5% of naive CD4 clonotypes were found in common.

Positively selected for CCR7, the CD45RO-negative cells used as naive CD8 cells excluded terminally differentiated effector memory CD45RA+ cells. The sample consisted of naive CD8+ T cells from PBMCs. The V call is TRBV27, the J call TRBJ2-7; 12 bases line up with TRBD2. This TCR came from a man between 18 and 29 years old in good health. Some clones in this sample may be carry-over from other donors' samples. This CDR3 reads CASRPGGLAGLTYEQYF. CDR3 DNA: TGTGCCAGCAGACCAGGAGGACTAGCGGGATTAACCTACGAGCAGTACTTC.